Listed here are 25 T cell receptor beta chains from one sample, sequenced in a study of blood T cell repertoires in COVID-19. Sequenced by immunoSEQ multiplex PCR; TCRdb stores in-frame clones only, minus some. The table lists about 200,000 clones, 85% to 90% of them singletons. Sequenced: peripheral blood. These receptors came from an older woman with acute or convalescent COVID-19.

J is TRBJ1-5 and V is TRBV7-8; the match to TRBD1 covers 8 bases. V dropped 3 bases and J dropped 7; count of bases not matched to a gene: 2. From germline, CDR1 is SGHVS and CDR2 FQNEAQ. The CDR3 spans 13 residues. The CDR3 DNA reads as TGTGCCAGCAGCTTGGACAGGGAACAGCCCCAGCATTTT. This codes for CASSLDREQPQHF. Based on the CDR3 plus reference TRBV7-8 and TRBJ1-5, the full variable domain is GAGVSQSPRYKVAKRGQDVALRCDPISGHVSLFWYQQALGQGPEFLTYFQNEAQLDKSGLPSDRFFAERPEGSVSTLKIQRTQQEDSAVYLCASSLDREQPQHFGDGTRLSIL.

A single count supports this clone. This rearrangement joins TRBV11-2 to TRBJ2-2, with 7 bases aligning to TRBD1. V dropped 4 bases and J dropped 5; count of bases not matched to a gene: 7. This CDR3 contains 15 residues. The V gene's germline CDR1 is SGHAT and CDR2 FQNNGV. This CDR3 is CASSSGTARTGELFF. The CDR3 coding sequence is TGTGCCAGCAGCTCTGGGACAGCCCGGACCGGGGAGCTGTTTTTT.

This clone was counted only a few times. This chain links TRBV6-5 with TRBJ1-1; a possible D gene is TRBD1 (5 bases). The V gene's germline CDR1 is MNHEY and CDR2 SVGAGI. CDR3 length equals 14 residues. The ends were cut back, 6 bases at V and 5 bases at J, with 16 bases in the middle. CDR3 coding DNA: TGTGCCAGCAGGGGTAGGAGCAGGGATACTGAAGCTTTCTTT. Amino acid sequence: CASRGRSRDTEAFF.

This sequence joins TRBV3-1 (or the pseudogene TRBV3-2) and TRBJ1-1; tentative D call: TRBD1 (5 bases). Deletions cut 1 base from V and 8 bases from J, with 17 bases between. The CDR3 is 15 amino acids. Germline V gene data show CDR1 as LGHDT and CDR2 as YNNKEL (reference sequence). The chain's CDR3 is CASSQVPVGGAEAFF. The CDR3 nucleotides read TGTGCCAGCAGCCAAGTCCCGGTGGGGGGAGCCGAAGCTTTCTTT.

J is TRBJ2-7 and V is TRBV7-2; TRBD1 aligns across 8 bases. The junction had 8 bases not matched to a gene; V was cut back by 1 base and J by 6 bases. The CDR3 sequence is 15 residues long. Germline lookup yields CDR1 SGHTA and CDR2 FQGNSA. The CDR3: CASSLVVDRGFEQYF. The CDR3, as DNA: TGTGCCAGCAGCTTAGTCGTCGACAGGGGATTCGAGCAGTACTTC.

J is TRBJ1-5 and V is TRBV5-1, with 7 bases identical to TRBD1. Germline CDR1 SGHRS, CDR2 YFSETQ. V lost 3 bases, J lost 6 bases, and 9 bases stayed unmatched. The CDR3 totals 15 residues. CDR3 bases: TGCGCCAGCAGCTCGGGACAGCCGGGAGTTCAGCCCCAGCATTTT. It codes for CASSSGQPGVQPQHF.

The gene calls are TRBV10-3 and TRBJ1-1; 10 positions match TRBD1. The CDR3 sequence is 14 residues long. Germline values: CDR1 ENHRY, CDR2 SYGVKD. Trimming cost V 8 bases and J 2 bases; bases outside gene matches: 5. The CDR3 sequence: CAIGGTGVNTEAFF. Here the CDR3 DNA reads TGTGCCATCGGCGGGACAGGGGTTAACACTGAAGCTTTCTTT.

This chain joins TRBV7-9 and TRBJ1-2; 8 bases match TRBD1. After removal of 5 bases from V and 8 bases from J, the junction contained 7 bases not matched to a gene. The CDR3 runs to 13 residues. Germline V gene sequence: CDR1 SEHNR, CDR2 FQNEAQ (reference sequence). In DNA form, the CDR3 reads TGTGCCAGCAGCCTAGGACAGGGAGAAGGCTACACCTTC. Protein sequence: CASSLGQGEGYTF.

The V and J genes are TRBV2 and TRBJ2-5, with D perhaps matching TRBD1 (5 bases). Deletions cut 6 bases from V and 5 bases from J, with 16 bases between. The CDR3 is 14 residues long. Per the germline V gene, CDR1 is SNHLY and CDR2 is FYNNEI. This CDR3 is CASRDIDARETQYF. In DNA form, the CDR3 reads TGTGCCAGCAGGGACATCGATGCACGCGAGACCCAGTACTTC.

The rearrangement joins TRBV3-1 (or the pseudogene TRBV3-2) to TRBJ1-2, with D perhaps TRBD1 (6 bases). The V and J ends lost 1 base and 5 bases respectively, with 14 bases between them. Germline lookup yields CDR1 LGHDT and CDR2 YNNKEL (reference sequence). The CDR3 has 15 amino acids. For the CDR3, the DNA is TGTGCCAGCAGCCAAGGTATTACAGGGCGGTATGGCTACACCTTC. It is translated as CASSQGITGRYGYTF.

The chain recombines TRBV24-1 with TRBJ1-6; D ambiguous. The CDR3 consists of 16 residues. Per germline, CDR1 KGHDR and CDR2 SFDVKD. V lost 7 bases and J lost 9, with 21 bases in between. CDR3 residues: CATRFSAGPAGSPLHF. The CDR3 nucleotides read TGTGCCACCAGGTTCTCTGCCGGGCCGGCGGGTTCACCCCTCCACTTT.

The rearrangement joins TRBV10-1 to TRBJ1-3; a possible D gene is TRBD1 (5 bases). Trimming cost V 0 bases and J 3 bases, with 12 bases left between them. CDR3 length: 16 amino acids. Per germline, CDR1 WNHNN and CDR2 SYGVQD (reference sequence). CDR3 nucleotides: TGCGCCAGCAGTGAGTCAAAGGGGACTCTTGGAAACACCATATATTTT. Translating it yields CASSESKGTLGNTIYF.

This chain uses TRBV5-4 with TRBJ1-3, with a possible D match to TRBD1 (6 bases). There are 14 residues in the CDR3. The germline V gene encodes CDR1 SGHNT and CDR2 YYREEE (reference sequence). Trimming shortened V by 3 bases and J by 3 bases, and 10 bases separated the two germline ends. DNA for the CDR3: TGTGCCAGCAGCTCGGACAGTGTTGGAAACACCATATATTTT. Translation gives CASSSDSVGNTIYF.

The V call is TRBV20-1, the J call TRBJ2-7; no reliable D call. The CDR3 has 14 residues. V lost 3 bases, J lost 11 bases, and 23 bases lay in between. CDR1 and CDR2 (germline): DFQATT, SNEGSKA (reference sequence). CDR3 coding DNA: TGCAGTGCTAGTCTCGCAGATGCACTACGAGTGGAGTACTTC. It translates to CSASLADALRVEYF.

The genes are TRBV6-5 and TRBJ2-7, with TRBD1 as a possible D gene (6 bases). Trimming stripped 5 bases from V and 5 bases from J, with 13 bases between. The CDR3 consists of 13 residues. The V gene's germline CDR1 is MNHEY and CDR2 SVGAGI. This CDR3 is CASSRRQVHEQYF. CDR3 nucleotides: TGTGCCAGCAGTCGTCGACAGGTCCACGAGCAGTACTTC.

The chain recombines TRBV7-2 with TRBJ2-3, with 7 nucleotides matching TRBD1. The V segment lost 5 bases and the J segment 1 base; nucleotides outside the gene matches: 9. This CDR3 is built from 16 residues. Germline loops: CDR1 SGHTA, CDR2 FQGNSA. CDR3: CASSLYGQVRTDTQYF. The CDR3 DNA sequence: TGTGCCAGCAGCCTTTATGGACAGGTTCGCACAGATACGCAGTATTTT. Drawing the rest from reference TRBV7-2 and TRBJ2-3, the complete variable domain is GAGVSQSPSNKVTEKGKDVELRCDPISGHTALYWYRQSLGQGLEFLIYFQGNSAPDKSGLPSDRFSAERTGGSVSTLTIQRTQQEDSAVYLCASSLYGQVRTDTQYFGPGTRLTVL.

V usage is TRBV27 and J usage is TRBJ2-3, with 7 bases aligning to TRBD2. The CDR3 has 15 residues. From germline, CDR1 is MNHEY and CDR2 SMNVEV (reference sequence). The V and J ends lost 8 bases and 5 bases, in that order; junction bases with no gene match: 13. The CDR3 coding sequence is TGTGCCAGCGGTGATGGAGGGAGGGGCGTAGATACGCAGTATTTT. It codes for CASGDGGRGVDTQYF.

The chain carries TRBV7-2 and TRBJ1-1; TRBD1 is a possible D gene (6 bases). The CDR3 runs to 14 residues. V lost 8 bases and J 3 bases, leaving 16 bases between the germline ends. CDR1 is SGHTA, CDR2 FQGNSA, per germline. In nucleotides, the CDR3 is TGTGCCAGCCATAAGGGGGGGATGGACACTGAAGCTTTCTTT. Translating gives CASHKGGMDTEAFF.

CDR3 region: CASSEETSGDNEQFF. DNA for the CDR3: TGTGCCAGCAGTGAAGAGACTAGCGGGGACAATGAGCAGTTCTTC. This chain uses TRBV2 with TRBJ2-1; 11 nucleotides agree with TRBD2. Trimming cost V 1 base and J 5 bases; bases outside gene matches: 1. Germline assignment: CDR1 SNHLY and CDR2 FYNNEI. CDR3 length equals 15 residues.

CDR3 DNA sequence: TGTGCCACCAGGACAGTGACCGGGGAGCTGTTTTTT. Its protein product is CATRTVTGELFF. V gene TRBV24-1 combines with J gene TRBJ2-2, with a weak D call TRBD1 (5 bases). The V end lost 7 bases, the J end lost 5 bases, and 7 bases lay between the germline ends. Germline V gene sequence: CDR1 KGHDR, CDR2 SFDVKD. The CDR3 spans 12 residues.

This chain's CDR3 is CASSQVLAGIAPYEQYF. Written as DNA, the CDR3 is TGTGCCAGCAGTCAGGTCCTAGCGGGGATAGCCCCCTACGAGCAGTACTTC. V is TRBV6-6 and J is TRBJ2-7; 9 bases are a match to TRBD2. This CDR3 contains 17 residues. CDR1 and CDR2 (germline): MNHNY, SVGAGI (reference sequence). Unmatched junction bases numbered 13, after V lost 5 bases and J lost 2 bases.

This clone has only one observation. The rearrangement links TRBV2 to TRBJ2-5, with 9 bases aligning to TRBD1. Per the germline V gene, CDR1 is SNHLY and CDR2 is FYNNEI. The CDR3 spans 15 residues. V lost 2 bases to trimming and J lost 2 bases; unmatched junction nucleotides: 3. CDR3 in DNA: TGTGCCAGCAGTGAAAACAGGGGGCGACAAGAGACCCAGTACTTC. Translated, it gives CASSENRGRQETQYF.

The chain uses TRBV6-5 and TRBJ1-2; TRBD1 matches at 9 bases. Germline V gives CDR1 MNHEY, CDR2 SVGAGI. Trimming at V came to 8 bases and at J to 4 bases, leaving 11 bases not matched to a gene. CDR3 length equals 15 residues. The CDR3, as DNA: TGTGCCAGCGGACAGGGGTCGGCTTTTTCCTATGGCTACACCTTC. Translation gives CASGQGSAFSYGYTF.

The chain couples TRBV6-5 to TRBJ2-5, with 7 bases aligning to TRBD1. The CDR3 runs 14 residues. Per germline, CDR1 MNHEY and CDR2 SVGAGI. Losses at the gene ends were 6 bases for V and 1 base for J; bases not matched to a gene: 5. CDR3 loop: CASSSTGVQETQYF. The CDR3 nucleotides are TGTGCCAGCAGCTCTACAGGGGTCCAAGAGACCCAGTACTTC.

This rearrangement joins TRBV3-1 (or the pseudogene TRBV3-2) to TRBJ1-4; TRBD1 might be the D (6 bases). The V and J ends lost 4 bases and 7 bases respectively, with 13 bases between them. Germline CDR1 LGHDT, CDR2 YNNKEL (reference sequence). This CDR3 is built from 14 residues. The CDR3 reads CASSPGRGGEKLFF. In nucleotides, the CDR3 is TGTGCCAGCAGCCCCGGCAGGGGCGGTGAAAAACTGTTTTTT.